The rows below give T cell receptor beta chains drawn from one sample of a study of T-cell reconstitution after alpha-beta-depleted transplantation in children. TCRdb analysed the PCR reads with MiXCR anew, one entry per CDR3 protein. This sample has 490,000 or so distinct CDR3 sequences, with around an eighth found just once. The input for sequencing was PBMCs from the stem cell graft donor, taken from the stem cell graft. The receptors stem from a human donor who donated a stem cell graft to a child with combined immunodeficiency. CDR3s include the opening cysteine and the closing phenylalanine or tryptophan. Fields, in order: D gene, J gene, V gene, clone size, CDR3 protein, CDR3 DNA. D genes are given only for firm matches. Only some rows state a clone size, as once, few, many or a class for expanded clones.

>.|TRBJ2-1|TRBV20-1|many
CSADGTSNEQFF
TGCAGTGCTGACGGGACAAGTAATGAGCAGTTCTTC
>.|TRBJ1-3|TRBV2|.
CASSPVAPRSGNTIYF
TGTGCCAGCAGTCCCGTGGCCCCCCGCTCTGGAAACACCATATATTTT
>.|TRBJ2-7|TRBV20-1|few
CSARDNPFVRGLYEQYF
TGCAGTGCTAGAGATAACCCCTTTGTGCGGGGCCTCTACGAGCAGTACTTC
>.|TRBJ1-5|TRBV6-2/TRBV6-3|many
CASGDRSYSNQPQHF
TGTGCCAGCGGAGACAGGTCTTATAGCAATCAGCCCCAGCATTTT
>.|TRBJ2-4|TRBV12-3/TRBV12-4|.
CASSVGAVMNNIQYF
TGTGCCAGCAGTGTCGGGGCTGTAATGAACAACATTCAGTACTTC
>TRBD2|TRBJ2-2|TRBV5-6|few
CASSSPSGLGRTGELFF
TGTGCCAGCAGTTCCCCCTCGGGACTAGGTCGCACCGGGGAGCTGTTTTTT
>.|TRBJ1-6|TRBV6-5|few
CASSYSKGYDYNSPLHF
TGTGCCAGCAGTTACTCGAAGGGCTATGACTATAATTCACCCCTCCACTTT
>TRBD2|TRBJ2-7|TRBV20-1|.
CSARGQGAGVMHEQYF
TGCAGTGCTAGAGGGCAGGGAGCGGGAGTAATGCACGAGCAGTACTTC
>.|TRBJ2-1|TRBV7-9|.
CASSLELLSEQFF
TGTGCCAGCAGCTTAGAACTCCTAAGTGAGCAGTTCTTC
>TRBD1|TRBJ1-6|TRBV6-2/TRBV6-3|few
CASSQRQDRAAAGNSPLHF
TGTGCCAGCAGCCAGCGCCAGGACAGGGCAGCGGCTGGTAATTCACCCCTCCACTTT
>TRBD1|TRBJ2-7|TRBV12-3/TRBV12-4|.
CASSLGQAQVLGEQYF
TGTGCCAGCAGTCTGGGACAGGCCCAAGTCCTGGGCGAGCAGTACTTC
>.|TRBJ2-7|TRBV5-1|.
CASSLEGRQVDEQYF
TGCGCCAGCAGCTTGGAGGGGCGACAGGTCGACGAGCAGTACTTC
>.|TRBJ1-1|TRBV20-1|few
CSARESDTEAFF
TGCAGTGCTAGAGAAAGTGATACTGAAGCTTTCTTT
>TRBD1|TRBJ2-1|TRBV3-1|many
CASSQDWGRGNEQFF
TGTGCCAGCAGCCAAGATTGGGGCAGGGGGAATGAGCAGTTCTTC
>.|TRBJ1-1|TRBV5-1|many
CASSLRQADTEAFF
TGCGCCAGCAGCTTGAGACAGGCTGACACTGAAGCTTTCTTT
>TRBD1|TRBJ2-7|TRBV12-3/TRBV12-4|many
CASSPTQGAVVQYF
TGTGCCAGCAGTCCGACACAGGGGGCGGTCGTACAGTACTTC
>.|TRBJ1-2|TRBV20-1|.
CSARGQVDNYGYTF
TGCAGTGCTAGAGGACAGGTTGATAACTATGGCTACACCTTC
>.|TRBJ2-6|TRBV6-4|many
CASSPPHWENYSGANVLTF
TGTGCCAGCAGCCCCCCCCATTGGGAAAATTACTCTGGGGCCAACGTCCTGACTTTC
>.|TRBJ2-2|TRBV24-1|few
CATSAGPGELFF
TGTGCCACCAGTGCCGGACCCGGGGAGCTGTTTTTT
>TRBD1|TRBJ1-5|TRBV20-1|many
CSAREDRESQPQHF
TGCAGTGCTAGAGAGGACAGGGAGAGTCAGCCCCAGCATTTT
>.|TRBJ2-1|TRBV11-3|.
CASSIPREKNNEQFF
TGTGCCAGCAGCATCCCGCGGGAAAAGAACAATGAGCAGTTCTTC
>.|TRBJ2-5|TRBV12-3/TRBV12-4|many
CASSLMGYQETQYF
TGTGCCAGCAGTTTAATGGGGTACCAAGAGACCCAGTACTTC
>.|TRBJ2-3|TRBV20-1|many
CSAESEFPGLDTQYF
TGCAGTGCAGAGAGCGAATTTCCAGGGTTGGATACGCAGTATTTT
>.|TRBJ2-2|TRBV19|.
CASISSPLRDTGELFF
TGTGCCAGTATCTCCTCCCCATTACGGGACACCGGGGAGCTGTTTTTT
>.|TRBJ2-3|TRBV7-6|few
CASSPGWGSGTDTQYF
TGTGCCAGCAGCCCCGGCTGGGGCTCCGGCACAGATACGCAGTATTTT
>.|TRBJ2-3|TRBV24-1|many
CATSVGGSTDTQYF
TGTGCCACCAGTGTTGGCGGGAGCACAGATACGCAGTATTTT
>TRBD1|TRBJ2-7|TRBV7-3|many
CASSFGQGRPYF
TGTGCCAGCAGCTTTGGACAGGGGAGGCCGTACTTC
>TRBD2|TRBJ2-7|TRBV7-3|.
CASSPIAGGLYEQYF
TGTGCCAGCAGCCCAATAGCGGGAGGGCTTTACGAGCAGTACTTC
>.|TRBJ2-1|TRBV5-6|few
CASTFAGQDNEQFF
TGTGCCAGCACCTTTGCGGGGCAGGACAATGAGCAGTTCTTC
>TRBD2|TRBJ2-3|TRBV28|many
CASSFERGVTDTQYF
TGTGCCAGCAGTTTCGAGCGGGGGGTCACAGATACGCAGTATTTT
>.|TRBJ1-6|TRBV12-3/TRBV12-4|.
CASSFVAGGVNSPLHF
TGTGCCAGCAGTTTCGTGGCAGGCGGTGTCAATTCACCCCTCCACTTT
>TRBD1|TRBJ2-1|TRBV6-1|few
CASSEALQGAGEQFF
TGTGCCAGCAGTGAAGCGCTTCAGGGGGCTGGTGAGCAGTTCTTC
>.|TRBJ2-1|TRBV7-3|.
CASSISESSYNEQFF
TGTGCCAGCAGCATCAGTGAGTCCTCCTACAATGAGCAGTTCTTC
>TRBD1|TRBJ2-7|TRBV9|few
CASSVGTASYEQYF
TGTGCCAGCAGCGTGGGGACAGCCTCCTACGAGCAGTACTTC
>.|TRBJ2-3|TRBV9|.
CASSVTHTDTQYF
TGTGCCAGCAGCGTCACCCACACAGATACGCAGTATTTT
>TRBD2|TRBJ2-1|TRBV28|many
CASSSPGLAGGVEQFF
TGTGCCAGCAGTTCCCCGGGACTAGCGGGGGGGGTGGAGCAGTTCTTC
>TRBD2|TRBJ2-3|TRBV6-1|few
CASSPFGGGRTDTQYF
TGTGCCAGCAGTCCTTTTGGCGGGGGTCGCACAGATACGCAGTATTTT
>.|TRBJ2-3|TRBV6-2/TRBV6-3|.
CASSYSTRGEAYF
TGTGCCAGCAGTTACTCAACTAGGGGCGAAGCGTATTTT
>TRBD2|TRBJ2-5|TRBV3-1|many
CASSQAGLAGETQYF
TGTGCCAGCAGCCAGGCTGGACTAGCGGGAGAGACCCAGTACTTC
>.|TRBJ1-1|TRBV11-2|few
CASSLDTVLFMNTEAFF
TGTGCCAGCAGCTTAGACACAGTGTTATTCATGAACACTGAAGCTTTCTTT
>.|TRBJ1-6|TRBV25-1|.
CASSGRVDSPLHF
TGTGCCAGCAGCGGCAGGGTTGACTCACCCCTCCACTTT
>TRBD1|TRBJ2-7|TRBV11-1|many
CASSTGTGRAEQYF
TGTGCCAGCAGCACCGGGACAGGGAGGGCCGAGCAGTACTTC
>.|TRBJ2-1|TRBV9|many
CASSVAGHYNEQFF
TGTGCCAGCAGCGTAGCGGGGCACTACAATGAGCAGTTCTTC
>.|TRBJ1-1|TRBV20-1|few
CSARGDTNTEAFF
TGCAGTGCTAGAGGGGACACCAACACTGAAGCTTTCTTT
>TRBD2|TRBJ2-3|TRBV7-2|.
CASSPLGGRGTDTQYF
TGTGCCAGCAGTCCTCTGGGCGGGAGGGGAACAGATACGCAGTATTTT
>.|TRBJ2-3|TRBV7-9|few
CASSLAARTDTQYF
TGTGCCAGCAGCTTAGCAGCCCGCACAGATACGCAGTATTTT